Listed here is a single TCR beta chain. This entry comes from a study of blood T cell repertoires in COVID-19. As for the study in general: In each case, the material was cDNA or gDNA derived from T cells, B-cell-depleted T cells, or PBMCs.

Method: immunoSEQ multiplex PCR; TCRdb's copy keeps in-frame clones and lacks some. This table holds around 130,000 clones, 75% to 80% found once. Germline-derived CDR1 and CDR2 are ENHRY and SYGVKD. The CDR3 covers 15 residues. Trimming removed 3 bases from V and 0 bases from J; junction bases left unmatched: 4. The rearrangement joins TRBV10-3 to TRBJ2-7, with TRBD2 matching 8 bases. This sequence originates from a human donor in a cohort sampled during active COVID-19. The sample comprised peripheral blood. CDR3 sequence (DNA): TGTGCCATCAGTGAAGGGGGGACTAGCTCCTACGAGCAGTACTTC. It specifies CAISEGGTSSYEQYF.